These 26 T cell receptor beta chains were sequenced from one sample in a study of cytomegalovirus exposure and HLA in healthy donors. 13 Jbeta primers and 60 Vbeta primers were used for the PCR. Libraries were prepared by immunoSEQ multiplex PCR; TCRdb keeps only in-frame clonotypes and omits some of them. The sample yields roughly 100,000 clones, less than 85% seen once. Material: PBMCs. Source of these receptors: a man aged 55 to 70 in good health and CMV-seronegative.

This rearrangement joins TRBV5-6 to TRBJ1-2; 9 nucleotides match TRBD1. This CDR3 region has 16 residues. Germline CDR1 and CDR2: SGHDT and YYEEEE. J was trimmed by 3 bases and V by 4 bases; bases with no gene match: 10. The CDR3: CASSTGTGLLDYGYTF. The CDR3 bases are TGTGCCAGCAGCACCGGGACAGGGCTCCTCGACTATGGCTACACCTTC.

This rearrangement joins TRBV25-1 to TRBJ1-3; 8 bases match TRBD1. Germline-derived CDR1 and CDR2 are MGHDK and SYGVNS. V gave up 4 bases and J gave up 0 bases; unmatched junction bases: 5. This CDR3 contains 16 residues. CDR3 DNA: TGTGCCAGCAGTGGAGCTGACAGGGGCTCTGGAAACACCATATATTTT. It specifies CASSGADRGSGNTIYF.

The rearrangement joins TRBV2 to TRBJ1-5, with a weak D call TRBD1 (5 bases). The CDR3 sequence is 16 residues long. V lost 2 bases and J 1 base, leaving 12 bases between the germline ends. The germline gives CDR1 SNHLY, CDR2 FYNNEI. The CDR3, as DNA: TGTGCCAGCAGTGAAATTGCAGGGTCGAGCAATCAGCCCCAGCATTTT. As protein: CASSEIAGSSNQPQHF.

The V call is TRBV6-1, the J call TRBJ1-5; no firm D call. The V gene lost 6 bases and the J gene lost 5 bases, with 17 bases spanning the gap. CDR1 and CDR2 (germline): MNHNS, SASEGT. The CDR3 is 15 amino acids. In nucleotides, the CDR3 is TGTGCCAGCAGGGCAGGTTGGACTCTTGATCAGCCCCAGCATTTT. It translates to CASRAGWTLDQPQHF.

This clone was picked up one time. The chain joins TRBV7-2 to TRBJ2-3, with TRBD2 matching over 12 bases. There are 17 residues in the CDR3. Germline lookup yields CDR1 SGHTA and CDR2 FQGNSA. The V and J ends lost 5 bases and 0 bases, in that order; junction bases with no gene match: 6. CDR3 region: CASSPGLAGFSTDTQYF. The CDR3 coding sequence is TGTGCCAGCAGCCCCGGACTAGCGGGGTTTAGCACAGATACGCAGTATTTT.

The CDR3 DNA reads TGTGCCAGCGTAAGACAGTACCCCTACGAGCAGTACTTC. Translated, it gives CASVRQYPYEQYF. The chain joins TRBV6-5 to TRBJ2-7; a possible D gene is TRBD1 (5 bases). Germline V CDR1 and CDR2: MNHEY, SVGAGI. The V end lost 8 bases, the J end lost 2 bases, and 13 bases lay between the germline ends. The CDR3 runs to 13 residues.

The DNA for the CDR3 is TGTGCCAGCAGCTTAGCTGGACAGGGGCGAAAAGAGACCCAGTACTTC. This translates into CASSLAGQGRKETQYF. The chain uses TRBV7-8 and TRBJ2-5; 9 bases agree with TRBD1. The CDR3 loop spans 16 amino acids. V dropped 0 bases and J dropped 3; count of bases not matched to a gene: 5. CDR1 is SGHVS, CDR2 FQNEAQ, per germline.

The chain combines TRBV10-1 with TRBJ1-5; D gene unclear. V lost 7 bases and J lost 0, with 25 bases in between. Germline lookup yields CDR1 WNHNN and CDR2 SYGVQD (reference sequence). This CDR3 is built from 19 residues. CDR3 loop: CASITTPVPVDYSNQPQHF. CDR3 nucleotide sequence: TGCGCCAGCATTACGACACCCGTCCCAGTGGACTATAGCAATCAGCCCCAGCATTTT.

This clone was seen a handful of times. This chain connects TRBV30 to TRBJ1-1; the match to TRBD1 covers 7 bases. The CDR3 has 13 residues. CDR1 and CDR2 from the germline V gene are GTSNPN and SVGIG (reference sequence). With V trimmed by 7 bases and J by 5 bases, 10 bases remained unmatched. CDR3 in DNA: TGTGCCTTTCGGGACAGCCTTCATACTGAAGCTTTCTTT. Protein product: CAFRDSLHTEAFF.

The V call is TRBV2, the J call TRBJ2-7; 8 nucleotides agree with TRBD1. Looked up from germline, CDR1 is SNHLY and CDR2 is FYNNEI. The CDR3 is made up of 16 amino acids. The trim removed 0 bases at V and 4 bases at J, leaving 8 bases unmatched. The DNA for the CDR3 is TGTGCCAGCAGTGAAGCGTTGGGACAGGCCTTTTACGAGCAGTACTTC. Residues: CASSEALGQAFYEQYF.

This chain connects TRBV5-1 to TRBJ2-5; D is perhaps TRBD2 (6 bases). Germline CDR1 reads SGHRS; CDR2 reads YFSETQ. The CDR3 length is 13 residues. Trimming pared 4 bases from V and 1 base from J, leaving 8 bases between. The CDR3 protein is CASSASAQETQYF. In DNA, the CDR3 is TGCGCCAGCAGCGCTAGCGCCCAAGAGACCCAGTACTTC.

In DNA, the CDR3 is TGTGCTAGTGCCTATTTCACCAATCAGCCCCAGCATTTT. It yields the protein CASAYFTNQPQHF. This chain uses TRBV12-5 with TRBJ1-5; D call uncertain. Trimming pared 7 bases from V and 3 bases from J, leaving 10 bases between. Germline lookup yields CDR1 LGHNT and CDR2 FRNRAP. This CDR3 has 13 residues.

The V and J genes are TRBV7-2 and TRBJ2-3; 15 nucleotides align to TRBD2. This CDR3 contains 15 residues. J lost 8 bases, V lost 4 bases, and 4 bases had no gene match. In germline, CDR1 is SGHTA, CDR2 FQGNSA. The CDR3 loop reads CASSSGLAGGVTQYF. CDR3 DNA: TGTGCCAGCAGCTCGGGACTAGCGGGGGGTGTTACGCAGTATTTT.

This chain joins TRBV7-9 and TRBJ1-1; no clear D gene. Looked up from germline, CDR1 is SEHNR and CDR2 is FQNEAQ (reference sequence). Trimming left V 2 bases short and J 1 base short, with 5 bases between. The CDR3 has 13 amino acids. CDR3 DNA sequence: TGTGCCAGCAGCTTAACCGGGAACACTGAAGCTTTCTTT. It yields the protein CASSLTGNTEAFF.

This chain connects TRBV19 to TRBJ1-1; no reliable D call. Germline CDR1 is LNHDA and CDR2 is SQIVND (reference sequence). V was shortened by 7 bases and J by 4 bases, with 19 bases between the two germline ends. CDR3 length: 15 amino acids. DNA of the CDR3: TGTGCCAGTAACCTCTTGTCGGTCCGAGGCACTGAAGCTTTCTTT. The encoded protein is CASNLLSVRGTEAFF.

The V gene is TRBV7-9, the J gene TRBJ1-6; D is unresolved. Germline V gene lookup returns CDR1 SEHNR and CDR2 FQNEAQ (reference sequence). Trimming left V 6 bases short and J 7 bases short, with 13 bases between. This CDR3 is built from 14 residues. CDR3 sequence: CASSSATGNSPLHF. In DNA form, the CDR3 reads TGTGCCAGCAGTTCAGCGACGGGGAATTCACCCCTCCACTTT.

The V gene is TRBV5-1, the J gene TRBJ2-3; D is perhaps TRBD1 (5 bases). Germline assignment: CDR1 SGHRS and CDR2 YFSETQ. V was cut by 0 bases and J by 1 base, with 9 bases left in between. The CDR3 covers 15 residues. The CDR3 reads CASSLADSRTDTQYF. The CDR3 nucleotides read TGCGCCAGCAGCTTGGCCGACAGCCGCACAGATACGCAGTATTTT.

The chain employs TRBV5-4 and TRBJ1-2, with 8 bases aligning to TRBD1. J gave up 1 base and V 4 bases, and 6 bases lay outside the gene matches. Per germline, CDR1 SGHNT and CDR2 YYREEE (reference sequence). The CDR3 spans 15 residues. CDR3 DNA: TGTGCCAGCAGCAAAGGACAGGGAGGTAACTATGGCTACACCTTC. It specifies CASSKGQGGNYGYTF.

The table lists this clone with a few counts. V is TRBV28 and J is TRBJ2-1, with unresolved D. In germline, CDR1 is MDHEN, CDR2 SYDVKM. The CDR3 is made up of 17 amino acids. V was trimmed by 4 bases and J by 5 bases, leaving 21 bases between them. The CDR3 coding sequence is TGTGCCAGCAGTTCCCCGCCACCGGTCAGGATTCACAATGAGCAGTTCTTC. Its protein product is CASSSPPPVRIHNEQFF.

The rearrangement links TRBV5-1 to TRBJ1-3; no definite D call. The germline V gene encodes CDR1 SGHRS and CDR2 YFSETQ. V lost 4 bases to trimming and J lost 4 bases, with 12 bases between them. There are 14 residues in the CDR3. This CDR3 reads CASSPTASGNTIYF. CDR3 DNA sequence: TGCGCCAGCAGCCCAACCGCAAGCGGAAACACCATATATTTT.

This clone showed up just a few times. The chain joins TRBV7-2 to TRBJ1-3; possibly TRBD1 for D (5 bases). Trimming removed 5 bases at V and 0 bases at J, with 14 bases between. This CDR3 is 16 amino acids long. In germline, CDR1 is SGHTA, CDR2 FQGNSA. The CDR3 sequence is CASSLGTSSSGNTIYF. In DNA, the CDR3 is TGTGCCAGCAGCCTCGGGACTTCGAGCTCTGGAAACACCATATATTTT.

The V gene is TRBV9, the J gene TRBJ2-1; D gene unclear. CDR1 and CDR2 (germline): SGDLS, YYNGEE. This CDR3 contains 13 residues. Trimming shortened V by 4 bases and J by 9 bases, and 14 bases separated the two germline ends. CDR3 amino acids: CASSPYEHSEQFF. CDR3 coding DNA: TGTGCCAGCAGCCCCTACGAGCACAGTGAGCAGTTCTTC. Drawing the rest from reference TRBV9 and TRBJ2-1, the complete variable domain is DSGVTQTPKHLITATGQRVTLRCSPRSGDLSVYWYQQSLDQGLQFLIQYYNGEERAKGNILERFSAQQFPDLHSELNLSSLELGDSALYFCASSPYEHSEQFFGPGTRLTVL.

This clone was detected only a few times. The chain combines TRBV2 with TRBJ2-7; TRBD2 might be the D (5 bases). Looked up from germline, CDR1 is SNHLY and CDR2 is FYNNEI. This CDR3 is built from 13 residues. V was clipped by 1 base and J by 3 bases, with 7 bases between them. The CDR3 region is CASSEGLYYEQYV. The CDR3 nucleotides are TGTGCCAGCAGTGAAGGACTATACTACGAGCAGTACGTC.

The chain combines TRBV6-1 with TRBJ1-5; 10 nucleotides align to TRBD1. CDR1 is MNHNS, CDR2 SASEGT, per germline. The V and J ends lost 10 bases and 6 bases, in that order; junction bases with no gene match: 12. The CDR3 consists of 15 residues. CDR3 region: CATNDRGRVSQPQHF. The DNA for the CDR3 is TGTGCCACGAATGACAGGGGGCGCGTCAGTCAGCCCCAGCATTTT.

This sequence joins TRBV19 and TRBJ1-5, with 9 bases fitting TRBD1. V lost 2 bases to trimming and J lost 2 bases; unmatched junction nucleotides: 13. CDR3 length: 19 amino acids. The germline gives CDR1 LNHDA, CDR2 SQIVND (reference sequence). CDR3 loop: CASSITGTGLSYGNQPQHF. The CDR3 DNA sequence: TGTGCCAGTAGTATAACCGGGACAGGGTTATCCTATGGCAATCAGCCCCAGCATTTT.

V is TRBV4-3 and J is TRBJ2-5, with TRBD2 identical over 7 bases. This CDR3 comprises 20 residues. V shed 0 bases, J shed 4 bases, and the junction held 20 bases outside the gene matches. CDR1 is LGHNA and CDR2 is YSLEER in the germline V gene. The chain's CDR3 is CASSQDLHGGGSQRGETQYF. DNA for the CDR3: TGCGCCAGCAGCCAAGACTTACACGGCGGGGGATCCCAAAGGGGAGAGACCCAGTACTTC.